Reported below is one T cell receptor beta chain. This record comes from a study of blood T cell repertoires in COVID-19. Assay: immunoSEQ multiplex PCR; the TCRdb copy retains only in-frame clones and omits some. This table holds approximately 210,000 clones, roughly 86% found once. Germline CDR1 reads LGHNT; CDR2 reads FRNRAP. The V and J ends lost 1 base and 7 bases respectively, with 13 bases between them. The CDR3 has 15 residues. The chain carries TRBV12-5 and TRBJ1-4, with D perhaps matching TRBD1 (5 bases). This clonotype was obtained from a woman between 35 and 50 years old with acute or convalescent COVID-19. Sequenced input: peripheral blood. In nucleotides, the CDR3 is TGTGCTAGTGGTTTGGGCCGGGACTGGAGTGAAAAACTGTTTTTT. It yields the protein CASGLGRDWSEKLFF.